The TCR beta chain under discussion was sequenced for a study of blood T cell repertoires in COVID-19. This CDR3 contains 14 residues. CDR1 is KGHSH and CDR2 is LQKENI in the germline V gene. Trimming pared 0 bases from V and 5 bases from J, leaving 10 bases between. Study processing details: Counts of nucleated cells, estimated from reference gene primer amplification, were obtained. This table comes from immunoSEQ multiplex PCR, and its TCRdb copy is limited to in-frame clones, with some not included. Clonal size and the V and J genes are those of that table, whereas D and trimming came from the DNA. The sample has some 200,000 clones; about nine tenths are singletons. Allocation to cohorts depended on clinical history reported by the participants.

The receptor was derived from a woman aged 25 to 39 who had recovered from COVID-19. Sequencing was done on a sample of PBMCs or T cells enriched from blood (not recorded which). The chain joins TRBV18 to TRBJ1-2; D gene ambiguous. The CDR3: CASSPPGRIYGYTF. The CDR3 DNA is TGTGCCAGCTCACCACCGGGCAGGATTTATGGCTACACCTTC.